This T cell receptor (beta chain) was identified in a study of T cell responses to AZD1222 COVID-19 vaccine. Findings of the study overall: At baseline, just five to seven AZD1222 recipients tested seropositive. Across spike, vaccine-associated CD4 TCRs were found, dominant at 160-218 and 743-854. The reported proportion of spike-specific TCRs targeting unmutated variant regions was nearly half. Rises in breadth and depth of Spike-specific TCRs came after two AZD1222 doses.

Germline CDR1 is SGHNT and CDR2 is YENEEA. The CDR3 totals 15 residues. Between the trimmed V and J ends, which lost 4 bases and 3 bases, there was a span of 12 bases. Produced via immunoSEQ multiplex PCR; TCRdb's table is partial and in-frame only. This table holds approximately 150,000 clones, 88% found once. This clone was observed a single time. Its antigen is undetermined. The clonotype comes from an adult who received the MenACWY meningococcal vaccine as a control. The sequencing here drew on peripheral blood, taken 28 days after the second dose of the MenACWY control vaccine. V usage is TRBV11-3 and J usage is TRBJ2-2; D is possibly TRBD2 (6 bases). The CDR3, as DNA: TGTGCCAGCAGCTCTATTAGCGGATACACCGGGGAGCTGTTTTTT. Translated: CASSSISGYTGELFF. The full variable domain, its missing parts supplied by reference TRBV11-3 and TRBJ2-2, is EAGVVQSPRYKIIEKKQPVAFWCNPISGHNTLYWYLQNLGQGPELLIRYENEEAVDDSQLPKDRFSAERLKGVDSTLKIQPAELGDSAVYLCASSSISGYTGELFFGEGSRLTVL.